This T cell receptor beta chain was recorded in a study of OX40 agonist ivuxolimab in advanced cancers. Broadly, across the study: Ivuxolimab was an agonistic, fully human IgG2 monoclonal antibody directed against OX40 (CD134), a costimulatory receptor. The dose-escalation cohort was around 84% male with a mean age of roughly 62 years, ranging from 23 to 79. The paper describes the monotherapy dose-escalation part (N of about 47 patients) of the phase I trial of ivuxolimab. Patients were allowed to have had prior anti-PD-1, anti-PD-L1 or anti-CTLA-4 therapy, and 30% to 50% of the dose-escalation patients had previously received checkpoint inhibitors. Among the roughly 52 dose-escalation patients, about 20 had hepatocellular carcinoma, approximately 15 melanoma, 9 renal cell carcinoma and 9 head and neck cancer. Partial responses were achieved by three dose-escalation patients, of whom one had hepatocellular carcinoma and two had cutaneous melanoma. Intravenous ivuxolimab was administered to patients every 2 weeks at six dose levels: 0.01, 0.1, 0.3, 1.5, 3 and 10 mg/kg. The purpose of peripheral TCRbeta sequencing was to test whether ivuxolimab changed TCR sequence diversity and led to clonal T-cell expansion. The research as a whole found: At doses of 0.1 to 3.0 mg/kg, clonal expansion of both CD4+ and CD8+ blood T cells was observed from baseline to week 6. After ivuxolimab, more expanded clones were found on average in CD8+ T cells than in CD4+ T cells. In partial responders in the 0.1-3.0 mg/kg groups, normalized peripheral clonal expansion was found to be among the lowest, especially among CD8+ T cells. Low levels of normalized T-cell clonal expansion were also seen in some patients who did not respond. Antigen specificity was not determined for the clonally expanded peripheral T cells.

Genomic DNA was isolated from the sorted cells so that the TCRbeta CDR3 region could be sequenced. TCRbeta CDR3 regions were sequenced using the immunoSEQ Assay. Entries here come from immuneACCESS through TCRdb and include only in-frame sequences with V and J called. Some clones fail to appear in such tables; in the studies checked, an unresolved V gene covers under half of the shortfall, and the cause of the remainder is unknown. This sample holds 85,000 to 90,000 clones; around nine tenths were observed only once. The top ten hold more than 0.95% of the sample. Looking up the germline V gene yields CDR1 MDHEN and CDR2 SYDVKM. The CDR3, cysteine through phenylalanine, is 14 amino acids long. The entry retains the CDR3 DNA only, 42 bases that are in frame from base 1. The V end loses 6 bases and the J end loses 4 bases, and a stretch of 15 bases separates them. The trial excluded patients who had a history of autoimmune disease or were on systemic immunosuppression. Peripheral blood for TCR sequencing was collected from all dose cohorts at baseline, on cycle 4 day 1, and on cycle 7 day 1. Samples came from an open-label, multicenter, first-in-human phase I dose-escalation trial of ivuxolimab. Adults with locally advanced or metastatic melanoma, renal cell carcinoma, hepatocellular carcinoma or head and neck squamous cell carcinoma were enrolled in the trial. Before TCR sequencing, CD4+ T cells and CD8+ T cells were sorted from peripheral blood as separate populations.

With respect to this clone: Its target antigen remains unknown. Base qualities were left out, and no much larger clone turns up one base away.

The clonotype comes from an adult with an advanced solid tumor such as melanoma, head and neck, liver or kidney cancer. This sample comprised CD4+ or CD8+ T cells sorted from blood, obtained in a trial of the OX40 agonist ivuxolimab. The rearranged segments are TRBV28 and TRBJ2-5, and TRBD1 may be the D gene, going by 6 matching bases. The sequenced DNA: TGTGCCAGCAGCCGAGGACAGCCCCTAGAGACCCAGTACTTC. It is translated as CASSRGQPLETQYF.